The clone carrying this T cell receptor (beta chain) was picked up a small number of times. Antigen unknown. This CDR3 spans 15 amino acids. The junction had 8 bases not matched to a gene; V was cut back by 4 bases and J by 3 bases. Germline loops: CDR1 SEHNR, CDR2 FQNEAQ (reference sequence). The data were obtained in a study of post-analysis software for immune sequencing data. General study points: Normalized Chao1 diversity was significantly reduced in patients versus controls. Strong co-clustering by F measure linked samples that shared a preparation batch. A handful of TRBV segments were significantly more frequent in patients than in controls. TRBV5-6, TRBV5-1 and TRBV20-1 were among these segments.

Unique molecular identifiers had been added to the TCR beta cDNA libraries. MiXCR was run by TCRdb on the PCR reads, yielding one entry per CDR3 protein. Among 700,000 to 800,000 distinct CDR3 sequences, 25% to 30% were seen once, and the ten largest hold under 0.7%. The V and J genes are TRBV7-9 and TRBJ1-2; 7 bases map to TRBD1. The receptor's source is a girl aged 10 to 17 with multiple sclerosis. Sequencing used blood. CDR3 in DNA: TGTGCCAGCAGCTCCCGACAGGGACGGGACTATGGCTACACCTTC. The encoded protein is CASSSRQGRDYGYTF.